This TCR beta chain was recorded in a study of graft-versus-host responses after intestinal transplantation. Study details: Recipients obtained multivisceral, liver-intestinal, or isolated intestinal transplants.

TCRdb keeps only in-frame clones here, not all; method: immunoSEQ multiplex PCR. The sample lists 30,000 to 40,000 clones, around 86% occurring once. General study results and limits: Graft-donor T cell macrochimerism coincided with high graft-versus-host to host-versus-graft clonal ratios in allografts.

The length of the CDR3 is 11 residues. Germline V gene sequence: CDR1 SEHNR, CDR2 FQNEAQ (reference sequence). V lost 5 bases and J 5 bases, leaving 7 bases between the germline ends. This clone was detected a few times. What it binds is not known. The sample contains more than one DNA sequence encoding this CDR3. The receptor was derived from a human patient who received an intestinal transplant, so some T cells may come from the graft donor. The V gene is TRBV7-9, the J gene TRBJ2-7; D gene ambiguous. The sequences come from PBMCs, collected more than 950 days after transplant. Written as DNA, the CDR3 is TGTGCCAGCAGCCCATACAACGAGCAGTACTTC. It specifies CASSPYNEQYF.